These 25 T cell receptor beta chains came from one sample sequenced in a study of T-cell memory formation after mild COVID-19. TCRdb used MiXCR to reprocess the 5' RACE reads, holding one entry per CDR3 protein. The sample carries some 600,000 distinct CDR3 sequences, 15% to 20% recorded once. The material sequenced was PBMCs or a T cell subset sorted from them (not recorded which). These receptors all come from an adult woman who had mild COVID-19 (a few samples of this study predate the infection). Cell type and time point are not known.

V usage is TRBV19 and J usage is TRBJ1-1, with 7 bases that match TRBD1. The ends lost 6 bases at V and 6 bases at J; junction bases unmatched: 7. This CDR3 is 13 amino acids long. From germline, CDR1 is LNHDA and CDR2 SQIVND (reference sequence). In DNA form, the CDR3 reads TGTGCCAGTAGCGCGACAGGGTGGGCTGAAGCTTTCTTT. It specifies CASSATGWAEAFF.

This chain joins TRBV7-2 and TRBJ2-7; the match to TRBD2 covers 10 bases. Trimming removed 2 bases from V and 4 bases from J; junction bases left unmatched: 5. The CDR3 totals 15 residues. Germline assignment: CDR1 SGHTA and CDR2 FQGNSA. The CDR3 region is CASSLTSGNIYEQYF. DNA of the CDR3: TGTGCCAGCAGCTTAACTAGCGGGAATATATACGAGCAGTACTTC.

The chain carries TRBV9 and TRBJ2-7, with D perhaps TRBD1 (5 bases). This CDR3 comprises 15 residues. Germline V CDR1 and CDR2: SGDLS, YYNGEE. The V gene lost 0 bases and the J gene lost 4 bases, with 14 bases spanning the gap. This CDR3 is CASSVGSGLPYEQYF. The CDR3, as DNA: TGTGCCAGCAGCGTAGGATCAGGGCTCCCATACGAGCAGTACTTC.

This clonotype was found a few times. This chain links TRBV15 with TRBJ2-7, with D uncertain. Germline V gives CDR1 LNHNV, CDR2 YYDKDF (reference sequence). V was clipped by 0 bases and J by 7 bases, with 16 bases between them. The CDR3 has 15 amino acids. The CDR3 reads CATSRDRLTLGEQYF. The CDR3 bases are TGTGCCACCAGCAGAGATCGATTGACATTGGGAGAGCAGTACTTC.

This clonotype turned up a few times. The chain employs TRBV21-1 and TRBJ2-1; TRBD2 reflects the table's D call only, with no check against the DNA. TRBV21-1 has pseudogene status. The CDR3 is 14 amino acids. This chain's CDR3 is CASSTGVRENEQFF. The CDR3 coding sequence is TGTGCCAGCAGCACGGGAGTTCGAGAGAATGAGCAGTTCTTC.

The rearrangement links TRBV5-1 to TRBJ2-1; 7 nucleotides align to TRBD1. The CDR3 runs 15 residues. The V segment lost 0 bases and the J segment 2 bases; nucleotides outside the gene matches: 2. Germline V gene data show CDR1 as SGHRS and CDR2 as YFSETQ. CDR3: CASSLADRPYNEQFF. CDR3 nucleotide sequence: TGCGCCAGCAGCTTGGCGGACAGGCCCTACAATGAGCAGTTCTTC.

The chain's CDR3 is CASSQSAVSTDTQYF. The CDR3 nucleotides read TGTGCCAGCAGCCAAAGCGCAGTTAGCACAGATACGCAGTATTTT. This chain connects TRBV7-9 to TRBJ2-3; unclear D gene. Germline values: CDR1 SEHNR, CDR2 FQNEAQ (reference sequence). V lost 5 bases, J lost 0 bases, and 12 bases lay in between. The CDR3 has 15 residues.

The chain employs TRBV18 and TRBJ2-5; no definite D call. Per germline, CDR1 KGHSH and CDR2 LQKENI. This CDR3 is built from 13 residues. Trimming removed 0 bases at V and 5 bases at J, with 7 bases between. CDR3 DNA: TGTGCCAGCTCACCACCGATGATGGAGACCCAGTACTTC. This encodes CASSPPMMETQYF. Looking up the rest from reference TRBV18 and TRBJ2-5 gives the full variable domain: NAGVMQNPRHLVRRRGQEARLRCSPMKGHSHVYWYRQLPEEGLKFMVYLQKENIIDESGMPKERFSAEFPKEGPSILRIQQVVRGDSAAYFCASSPPMMETQYFGPGTRLLVL.

This clonotype came up a few times. The chain employs TRBV9 and TRBJ2-2; 13 bases fit TRBD2. V lost 4 bases, J lost 6 bases, and 9 bases stayed unmatched. CDR1 and CDR2 (germline): SGDLS, YYNGEE. The CDR3 sequence is 17 residues long. The CDR3, as DNA: TGTGCCAGCAGCTATCGGACTAGCGGGAGTAGGGCCGGGGAGCTGTTTTTT. Translating gives CASSYRTSGSRAGELFF.

DNA of the CDR3: TGTGCCAGCAGTCGACTAGCGACCGTCGAGCAGTACTTC. Encoded protein: CASSRLATVEQYF. The chain is built from TRBV12-3 or TRBV12-4 and TRBJ2-7; 8 nucleotides match TRBD2. This CDR3 is built from 13 residues. V was pared by 5 bases and J by 6 bases, with 6 bases of the junction left unmatched.

The V and J genes are TRBV3-1 and TRBJ2-4; 13 bases match TRBD2. This CDR3 spans 20 amino acids. In germline, CDR1 is LGHDT, CDR2 YNNKEL (reference sequence). V lost 3 bases, J lost 1 base, and 12 bases stayed unmatched. The CDR3 nucleotides are TGTGCCAGCAGCCATTTCCCGACTAGCGGGGGGACAGGGGCCAAAAACATTCAGTACTTC. It translates to CASSHFPTSGGTGAKNIQYF.

The V call is TRBV7-6, the J call TRBJ2-1; TRBD2 aligns across 11 bases. The CDR3 has 17 residues. J was trimmed by 5 bases and V by 1 base; bases with no gene match: 7. CDR1 is SGHVS and CDR2 is FNYEAQ in the germline V gene. The CDR3, as DNA: TGTGCCAGCAGCTTAGGGGCGGGACTAGCGGACCACAATGAGCAGTTCTTC. As protein: CASSLGAGLADHNEQFF.

This clonotype was observed a few times. The V call is TRBV4-3, the J call TRBJ2-7; 8 nucleotides match TRBD1. From germline, CDR1 is LGHNA and CDR2 YSLEER. The CDR3 consists of 16 residues. The trim removed 2 bases at V and 4 bases at J, leaving 10 bases unmatched. This CDR3 reads CASSQKDRVPSYEQYF. Here the CDR3 DNA reads TGCGCCAGCAGCCAAAAGGACAGGGTCCCCTCGTACGAGCAGTACTTC.

Ten or more counts support this clonotype. The gene calls are TRBV7-3 and TRBJ2-2; D may be TRBD2 (7 bases). V lost 3 bases, J lost 7 bases, and 15 bases lay in between. This CDR3 spans 15 amino acids. The germline CDR1 and CDR2 sequences are SGHTA and FQGTGA. The CDR3 is CASSLHGGLYGELFF. The CDR3 region has the DNA TGTGCCAGCAGCTTGCACGGGGGGCTTTACGGGGAGCTGTTTTTT.

This clonotype was found many times. The J gene is TRBJ2-1, the V gene TRBV10-3, with 11 bases lining up with TRBD1. Germline CDR1 is ENHRY and CDR2 is SYGVKD. The CDR3 extends over 14 amino acids. V lost 4 bases, J lost 9 bases, and 5 bases stayed unmatched. The CDR3 here is CAISVDRGQSEQFF. Written as DNA, the CDR3 is TGTGCCATCAGTGTGGACAGGGGGCAATCTGAGCAGTTCTTC.

The chain links TRBV20-1 to TRBJ2-3; 12 nucleotides align to TRBD2. The germline V gene encodes CDR1 DFQATT and CDR2 SNEGSKA (reference sequence). V dropped 1 base and J dropped 2; count of bases not matched to a gene: 1. The CDR3 loop spans 15 amino acids. DNA for the CDR3: TGCAGTGCTAGAGGGACTAGCGGGGACACAGATACGCAGTATTTT. Protein sequence: CSARGTSGDTDTQYF.

The rearrangement uses TRBV7-9 and TRBJ2-1, with a weak D call TRBD1 (5 bases). V lost 3 bases and J 9 bases, leaving 21 bases between the germline ends. CDR1 and CDR2 (germline): SEHNR, FQNEAQ (reference sequence). The CDR3 sequence is 16 residues long. CDR3 region: CASSFGSARVQGEQFF. The CDR3 DNA follows: TGTGCCAGCAGCTTCGGCTCGGCCCGGGTGCAGGGTGAGCAGTTCTTC.

This clonotype was recorded a few times. In DNA, the CDR3 is TGTGCCAGCAGCACCCTAACTTGGGGGCTAAACACTGAAGCTTTCTTT. Its protein product is CASSTLTWGLNTEAFF. The V and J genes are TRBV6-5 and TRBJ1-1; weak D call: TRBD1 (6 bases). The V gene's germline CDR1 is MNHEY and CDR2 SVGAGI. The CDR3 consists of 16 residues. Trimming cost V 6 bases and J 2 bases, with 19 bases left between them.

This clonotype was seen more than once but under ten times. This chain connects TRBV4-1 to TRBJ1-5; D ambiguous. The V gene lost 1 base and the J gene lost 0 bases, with 13 bases spanning the gap. The CDR3 has 17 residues. Germline CDR1 reads MGHRA; CDR2 reads YSYEKL. The DNA for the CDR3 is TGCGCCAGCAGCCAAGGGTCGGGCCCGAATAGCAATCAGCCCCAGCATTTT. Encoded protein: CASSQGSGPNSNQPQHF.

The chain links TRBV6-5 to TRBJ2-7; D could derive from TRBD1 or TRBD2 (6 bases each). Germline lookup yields CDR1 MNHEY and CDR2 SVGAGI. This CDR3 region has 17 residues. Between the trimmed V and J ends, which lost 5 bases and 2 bases, there was a span of 22 bases. In DNA, the CDR3 is TGTGCCAGCAGTGGAGGGGGGTGTCTAGTTAGGCCCTACGAGCAGTACTTC. It encodes CASSGGGCLVRPYEQYF.

This clonotype was observed a few times. DNA for the CDR3: TGTGCCAGCAGCGGGCGTCCAGGGTTGAATTCACCCCTCCACTTT. This translates into CASSGRPGLNSPLHF. The rearrangement uses TRBV9 and TRBJ1-6, with D possibly TRBD1 on 5 matching bases. The germline CDR1 and CDR2 sequences are SGDLS and YYNGEE. CDR3 length equals 15 residues. Trimming removed 3 bases at V and 7 bases at J, with 14 bases between. Looking up the rest from reference TRBV9 and TRBJ1-6 gives the full variable domain: DSGVTQTPKHLITATGQRVTLRCSPRSGDLSVYWYQQSLDQGLQFLIQYYNGEERAKGNILERFSAQQFPDLHSELNLSSLELGDSALYFCASSGRPGLNSPLHFGNGTRLTVT.

This clonotype was counted only a few times. The CDR3 nucleotides are TGCGCCAGCAGCTCTCATACGGGGAACACCGGGGAGCTGTTTTTT. Encoded protein: CASSSHTGNTGELFF. The chain couples TRBV5-1 to TRBJ2-2; D ambiguous. This CDR3 is 15 amino acids long. Germline CDR1 SGHRS, CDR2 YFSETQ. V gave up 3 bases and J gave up 1 base, with 10 bases separating them.

Many counts were recorded for this clonotype. Germline is not matched at one junction end, which may reflect a read error. The gene calls are TRBV12-3 or TRBV12-4 and TRBJ2-3; D ambiguous. This CDR3 contains 14 residues. The CDR3: CASSLAPGTDTQYF. In DNA, the CDR3 is TGTGCCAGCAGCTTAGCTCCCGGGACAGATACGCAGTATTTT.

The chain employs TRBV3-1 and TRBJ2-3; D uncertain. V shed 5 bases and J shed 13 bases, with 19 bases lying between them. Germline V CDR1 and CDR2: LGHDT, YNNKEL (reference sequence). This CDR3 is 13 amino acids long. The chain's CDR3 is CASSSFLGPSKYF. The CDR3 DNA sequence: TGTGCCAGCAGCTCCTTCCTGGGCCCCTCGAAGTATTTT.

For the CDR3, the DNA is TGTGCCAGCAGCTTAAAGGAACAGGGCTACCGCCCTAGCACAGATACGCAGTATTTT. Encoded protein: CASSLKEQGYRPSTDTQYF. V usage is TRBV7-3 and J usage is TRBJ2-3; possibly TRBD1 for D (6 bases). The CDR3 length is 19 residues. The V and J ends lost 1 base and 0 bases respectively, with 20 bases between them. CDR1 is SGHTA, CDR2 FQGTGA, per germline.